Each of the 20 T cell receptor beta chains below was sequenced from the same sample in a study of regulatory T cells in long-lasting Graves disease. CDR3-region Arm-PCR and iRepertoire HTBI primers produced the TCR beta libraries. TCRdb recomputed calls from the multiplex PCR reads with MiXCR, one row per CDR3 protein. The table shows 300,000 to 400,000 distinct CDR3 sequences, with 15% to 17% occurring only once. The time point: newly diagnosed GD, antithyroid drugs for less than 3 months. After RNA was extracted from PBMCs, the TCR library was made from it. The sequencing used peripheral blood mononuclear cells (PBMCs), collected at new diagnosis, from a patient treated with antithyroid drugs. The receptors come from a female donor with Graves disease.

There are many counts of this clonotype. This sequence joins TRBV12-3 or TRBV12-4 and TRBJ2-7, with D unclear. The V gene lost 5 bases and the J gene lost 5 bases, with 22 bases spanning the gap. The CDR3 has 16 amino acids. For the CDR3, the DNA is TGTGCCAGCAGTCCACCTAGGGCCTCGATCCGTAACGAGCAGTACTTC. Encoded protein: CASSPPRASIRNEQYF.

This clonotype came up many times. The V call is TRBV3-1, the J call TRBJ1-2; maybe TRBD1 (5 bases). The CDR3 sequence is 13 residues long. The V end was cut by 1 base, the J end by 4 bases, with 7 bases between. CDR1 is LGHDT and CDR2 is YNNKEL in the germline V gene (reference sequence). This CDR3 reads CASSQGQLYGYTF. The CDR3 bases are TGTGCCAGCAGCCAAGGACAGCTCTATGGCTACACCTTC.

A few counts support this clonotype. The gene calls are TRBV27 and TRBJ2-7; D gene uncertain. V was pared by 6 bases and J by 1 base, with 13 bases between. The CDR3 contains 14 residues. The germline V gene has CDR1 MNHEY and CDR2 SMNVEV (reference sequence). CDR3 in DNA: TGTGCCAGCAGCGGTCTCGGTTTATCCTACGAGCAGTACTTC. This gives the protein CASSGLGLSYEQYF.

The sample holds many counts of this clonotype. The chain links TRBV20-1 to TRBJ2-5; D may be TRBD1 or TRBD2 (5 bases each). Germline values: CDR1 DFQATT, CDR2 SNEGSKA (reference sequence). The CDR3 has 13 residues. V was shortened by 5 bases and J by 3 bases, with 13 bases between the two germline ends. The DNA for the CDR3 is TGCAGTGCTCTGGATATGGGGGAAGAGACCCAGTACTTC. It codes for CSALDMGEETQYF.

The chain joins TRBV5-6 to TRBJ1-6; 7 positions agree with TRBD1. Trimming removed 6 bases from V and 7 bases from J; junction bases left unmatched: 10. The CDR3 loop spans 15 amino acids. CDR1 is SGHDT, CDR2 YYEEEE, per germline. CDR3 DNA: TGTGCCAGCAAGTCCCGACAGGGTACGAATTCACCCCTCCACTTT. This codes for CASKSRQGTNSPLHF. The variable domain in full, completed from reference TRBV5-6 and TRBJ1-6, reads DAGVTQSPTHLIKTRGQQVTLRCSPKSGHDTVSWYQQALGQGPQFIFQYYEEEERQRGNFPDRFSGHQFPNYSSELNVNALLLGDSALYLCASKSRQGTNSPLHFGNGTRLTVT.

In its sample, this clonotype was seen many times. The rearrangement links TRBV5-6 to TRBJ2-1; 9 bases agree with TRBD2. The CDR3 has 15 amino acids. Germline V lookup: CDR1 SGHDT, CDR2 YYEEEE. J lost 0 bases, V lost 3 bases, and 1 base had no gene match. This CDR3 is CASSWREGSYNEQFF. The DNA of the CDR3 is TGTGCCAGCAGCTGGCGGGAGGGCTCCTACAATGAGCAGTTCTTC.

This clonotype was seen at least ten times. The chain is built from TRBV9 and TRBJ2-5, with 7 nucleotides matching TRBD2. The J segment lost 3 bases and the V segment lost 4 bases, leaving 12 bases of the junction unmatched. The CDR3 covers 16 residues. Germline loops: CDR1 SGDLS, CDR2 YYNGEE. CDR3 sequence reads: CASSYSTGTKEETQYF. The CDR3 DNA reads as TGTGCCAGCAGCTACTCGACCGGGACTAAGGAAGAGACCCAGTACTTC.

This clonotype was picked up a small number of times. The chain employs TRBV4-2 and TRBJ1-3, with 11 bases matching TRBD1. V lost 4 bases to trimming and J lost 3 bases; unmatched junction nucleotides: 5. There are 16 residues in the CDR3. Germline V CDR1 and CDR2: LGHNA, YNFKEQ. The CDR3 coding sequence is TGTGCCAGCAGCCGGAGGACAGGGGGCGTTGGAAACACCATATATTTT. Translating it yields CASSRRTGGVGNTIYF.

This clonotype was seen many times. The V and J genes are TRBV7-2 and TRBJ2-7; 8 bases match TRBD1. This CDR3 region has 15 residues. Germline V CDR1 and CDR2: SGHTA, FQGNSA. The J segment lost 3 bases and the V segment lost 4 bases, leaving 8 bases of the junction unmatched. In nucleotides, the CDR3 is TGTGCCAGCAGCTCGCTGACAGGGGTTTACTACGAGCAGTACTTC. Its translation is CASSSLTGVYYEQYF.

This clonotype was seen at least ten times. The chain is built from TRBV18 and TRBJ1-4; D gene ambiguous. The V end was cut by 0 bases, the J end by 12 bases, with 11 bases between. The CDR3 contains 13 residues. Germline assignment: CDR1 KGHSH and CDR2 LQKENI. The CDR3 coding sequence is TGTGCCAGCTCACCACCCGTGAGGTCGGAACTGTTTTTT. Its translation: CASSPPVRSELFF. The entire variable domain, with the rest obtained from reference TRBV18 and TRBJ1-4, is as follows: NAGVMQNPRHLVRRRGQEARLRCSPMKGHSHVYWYRQLPEEGLKFMVYLQKENIIDESGMPKERFSAEFPKEGPSILRIQQVVRGDSAAYFCASSPPVRSELFFGSGTQLSVL.

The rearrangement joins TRBV24-1 to TRBJ2-7; D ambiguous. V was pared by 3 bases and J by 2 bases, with 10 bases between. The CDR3 has 14 amino acids. Looked up from germline, CDR1 is KGHDR and CDR2 is SFDVKD. CDR3 amino acids: CATSDEIKPYEQYF. CDR3 bases: TGTGCCACCAGTGATGAGATAAAACCCTACGAGCAGTACTTC.

The sample holds one count of this clonotype. This chain connects TRBV20-1 to TRBJ2-1; D is perhaps TRBD2 (6 bases). From germline, CDR1 is DFQATT and CDR2 SNEGSKA (reference sequence). Deletions cut 4 bases from V and 0 bases from J, with 13 bases between. The CDR3 contains 15 residues. The CDR3 here is CSAIPGGGSYNEQFF. The CDR3 nucleotides are TGCAGTGCTATCCCCGGGGGTGGCTCCTACAATGAGCAGTTCTTC.

A few counts support this clonotype. The chain combines TRBV5-5 with TRBJ2-1, with D perhaps given as TRBD1 or TRBD2 (5 bases each). The germline V gene encodes CDR1 SGHKS and CDR2 YYEKEE (reference sequence). The CDR3 contains 17 residues. Trimming took off 0 bases at V and 7 bases at J, with 20 bases between the two ends. The CDR3 protein is CASSLVVGSGSANEQFF. CDR3 nucleotide sequence: TGTGCCAGCAGCTTGGTTGTGGGCTCAGGGAGCGCGAATGAGCAGTTCTTC.

This clonotype was counted many times. V usage is TRBV5-4 and J usage is TRBJ1-2, with 11 nucleotides matching TRBD1. The CDR3 consists of 14 residues. The V gene's germline CDR1 is SGHNT and CDR2 YYREEE (reference sequence). The J segment lost 2 bases and the V segment lost 3 bases, leaving 0 bases of the junction unmatched. CDR3 residues: CASSWTGGNYGYTF. For the CDR3, the DNA is TGTGCCAGCAGCTGGACAGGGGGCAACTATGGCTACACCTTC.

V usage is TRBV2 and J usage is TRBJ1-4; 7 nucleotides align to TRBD1. V lost 7 bases and J lost 8; bases outside the gene matches: 13. The CDR3 length is 15 residues. Germline V gives CDR1 SNHLY, CDR2 FYNNEI. Written as DNA, the CDR3 is TGTGCCAGCATTCGGAGGGACAGCGTGGGGGAAAAACTGTTTTTT. Residues: CASIRRDSVGEKLFF.

The V and J genes are TRBV4-1 and TRBJ2-1; D is uncertain. Germline-derived CDR1 and CDR2 are MGHRA and YSYEKL. This CDR3 contains 17 residues. Trimming shortened V by 0 bases and J by 4 bases, and 16 bases separated the two germline ends. CDR3 nucleotides: TGCGCCAGCAGCCAAGACAGGATCGTAGACCGTTACAATGAGCAGTTCTTC. The encoded protein is CASSQDRIVDRYNEQFF.

This clonotype came up many times. The chain recombines TRBV20-1 with TRBJ2-5, with 8 bases identical to TRBD1. Germline CDR1 reads DFQATT; CDR2 reads SNEGSKA (reference sequence). The CDR3 has 13 amino acids. Trimming took 3 bases from V and 4 from J; bases not matched to a gene: 4. The CDR3 sequence is CSASDRGGETQYF. CDR3 DNA: TGCAGTGCTAGTGACAGGGGAGGAGAGACCCAGTACTTC.

This clonotype was recorded many times. The CDR3 nucleotides are TGTGCCAGCAGTTACTCGGGGACAGCACCAAGCTCTGGGGCCAACGTCCTGACTTTC. Translating it yields CASSYSGTAPSSGANVLTF. The chain combines TRBV6-5 with TRBJ2-6; 7 nucleotides align to TRBD1. The CDR3 covers 19 residues. The V gene's germline CDR1 is MNHEY and CDR2 SVGAGI. V was pared by 0 bases and J by 0 bases, with 8 bases of the junction left unmatched.

CDR3 coding DNA: TGTGCCAGTAGTGAATCCGGGCCCTACGGGGAGCTGTTTTTT. This encodes CASSESGPYGELFF. The gene calls are TRBV19 and TRBJ2-2, with D unresolved. The CDR3 has 14 residues. V lost 5 bases and J 7 bases, leaving 14 bases between the germline ends. CDR1 is LNHDA, CDR2 SQIVND, per germline (reference sequence).

Ten or more counts support this clonotype. The chain links TRBV9 to TRBJ1-2; D is unclear. In germline, CDR1 is SGDLS, CDR2 YYNGEE. The CDR3 extends over 16 amino acids. V was shortened by 7 bases and J by 6 bases, with 25 bases between the two germline ends. The CDR3 region is CASAIDISPNGDGYTF. In DNA, the CDR3 is TGTGCCAGCGCTATAGACATCAGTCCCAATGGAGATGGCTACACCTTC.